This record covers a single T cell receptor beta chain. Its antigen remains unidentified. Base qualities were left out, and no much larger clone turns up one base away. This sample is drawn from a study of T-cell memory formation after mild COVID-19 (dated by TCRdb to the early 2020s). Broadly, across the study: TCR sequence clusters from the two donors were found to be largely donor specific. Longitudinal TCRalpha and TCRbeta repertoire sequencing tracked T-cell clones expanding and contracting after mild COVID-19 in a couple of donors. The cohort comprised two young, previously healthy adult volunteers, one female and one male.

Paper-wide results and their limitations: Some responding clones were found in pre-infection memory, which suggests that pre-existing cross-reactive memory T cells took part in the SARS-CoV-2 response. Contracting CD4+ clones were found mainly in CM and EM memory subsets, while CD8+ clones were enriched in EMRA. The study covered only two mild cases, and larger cohorts including severe cases with pre-infection samples were considered necessary. Balanced CD4/CD8 phenotypes were observed for clones contracting from day 15 to 85, whereas a bias towards CD4+ was observed for a second wave of clones expanding from day 15 to 37. SARS-CoV-2 specificity was not confirmed for the second-wave clones peaking on day 37.

Sequencing instrument: Illumina NovaSeq 6000. Using 5'RACE with constant-segment primers, TCRalpha and TCRbeta cDNA libraries were constructed, with sample barcodes and unique molecular identifiers added in the process. Trizol reagent was used to extract RNA from every sample. Amplification of the libraries took two PCR steps, and the second step added a second sample barcode plus Illumina TruSeq adapters. Sequencing of libraries was performed on an Illumina NovaSeq with 2 x 150 bp paired-end reads. Under the source paper's analysis protocol: Reads were demultiplexed and collapsed into UMI-guided consensus sequences with migec v1.2.7. Using mixcr v2.1.11, UMI consensuses were aligned to TRA and TRB V and J templates and then assembled into clonotypes. A clonotype was counted as expanded or contracted only if both edgeR and NoisET called the change significant, with noise models trained on biological replicates. For edgeR calls, the thresholds were a false discovery rate-adjusted p below 0.01 and a log2 fold-change of 1. As an exploratory analysis of dynamics, max-normalized trajectories of the 1000 most abundant clonotypes were examined with PCA combined with hierarchical clustering. Each responding clone was given a CD4 or CD8 phenotype based on the CD4+ and CD8+ repertoires, which had been sequenced separately. TCRdb's own reprocessing of the public reads used fastp at Q25 and MiXCR and kept productive beta chains. Rows with a matching CDR3 protein are joined into one entry that keeps the most common DNA and genes. These V and J calls are TCRdb output, not the study's own analysis. The sample contains a few hundred thousand distinct CDR3 sequences, approximately 14% of them found a single time. In total, the top ten clones hold 21% of the sample.

Reading the germline V gene (reference sequence) gives CDR1 SEHNR and CDR2 FQNEAQ. From its cysteine to its phenylalanine, the CDR3 spans 13 amino acids. The only DNA kept is the CDR3, 39 bases in frame from the first base. The V and J ends are trimmed by 4 bases and 7 bases, leaving 13 bases between them. Ficoll-Paque density gradient centrifugation was used to isolate PBMCs. Sequencing was done on a sample of PBMCs or a T cell subset sorted from them (not recorded which). This sequence uses TRBV7-9 and TRBJ1-2; 6 matching bases give a weak D call of TRBD1. The source is a man aged 18 to 29 who had mild COVID-19 (a few samples of this study predate the infection). The sample titles of this study are shuffled in the database, so cell type and time point are left out; the donor was told from shared clones. Here the CDR3 is given as CASSSRDKIGYTF. Here is the DNA: TGTGCCAGCAGCTCCCGGGACAAAATTGGCTACACCTTC.